In this sample, the clone carrying this TCR beta chain turned up a few times. Its antigen is unidentified. One junction end does not reproduce the germline sequence, and a read error may be involved. The repertoire was sequenced with immunoSEQ multiplex PCR; TCRdb's copy has only in-frame clones and lacks some. The repertoire holds tens of thousands of clones, around 83% seen once, with around a third in the top ten. This sample stems from a study of OX40 agonist ivuxolimab in advanced cancers. On the study more broadly: Six ivuxolimab dose levels, 0.01 to 10 mg/kg, were given intravenously every 2 weeks. There were three patients with partial responses, one having hepatocellular carcinoma and two cutaneous melanoma.

This CDR3 is built from 17 residues. Germline V gives CDR1 ENHRY, CDR2 SYGVKD. General observations from the study: Expanded clones were, on average, more numerous among CD8+ T cells than CD4+.

The sequence derives from an adult with an advanced solid tumor such as melanoma, head and neck, liver or kidney cancer. V gene TRBV10-3 combines with J gene TRBJ2-1; D is perhaps TRBD2 (5 bases). Sequences were derived from CD4+ or CD8+ T cells sorted from blood, sampled in a trial of the OX40 agonist ivuxolimab. CDR3 in amino acids: CAISESPASLDRLIRIF. In DNA form, the CDR3 reads TGTGCCATCAGTGAGTCGCCGGCTAGCTTAGACCGACTTATCAGAATCTTC.